Listed below are T cell receptor beta chains from one sample, sequenced in a study of blood T cell repertoires in COVID-19. TCRdb's table, derived via immunoSEQ multiplex PCR, lists solely in-frame clones and lacks some. Counted here are around 140,000 clones, 80% to 90% occurring once; the ten biggest clones make up about 2.5%. Sequencing was done on a sample of peripheral blood. Every receptor here comes from a man aged 50 to 59 with active COVID-19. CDR3s include the opening cysteine and the closing phenylalanine or tryptophan. D genes are given only for firm matches. Rows give clone size only sometimes, using once, few, many, or a class for an expanded clone.

j_gene: TRBJ1-6
abundance: .
v_gene: TRBV11-1
d_gene: TRBD1
CDR3nt: TGTGCCAGCAGCTTGACAGGGCCGGATTCACCCCTCCACTTT
CDR3aa: CASSLTGPDSPLHF

j_gene: TRBJ1-5
abundance: few
v_gene: TRBV5-1
d_gene: .
CDR3nt: TGCGCCAGCAGCTTTTCCCCCGGTCAGCCCCAGCATTTT
CDR3aa: CASSFSPGQPQHF

j_gene: TRBJ1-5
abundance: .
v_gene: TRBV7-9
d_gene: .
CDR3nt: TGTGCCAGCAGCTACGGGACACAAAGCAATCAGCCCCAGCATTTT
CDR3aa: CASSYGTQSNQPQHF

j_gene: TRBJ1-5
abundance: .
v_gene: TRBV2
d_gene: .
CDR3nt: TGTGCCAGCAGCCTGTGGGGGCAAAATAGCAATCAGCCCCAGCATTTT
CDR3aa: CASSLWGQNSNQPQHF

j_gene: TRBJ1-6
abundance: .
v_gene: TRBV3-1/TRBV3-2
d_gene: .
CDR3nt: TGTGCCAGCAGCCAAGATCCACGGGGGGTCAATTCACCCCTCCACTTT
CDR3aa: CASSQDPRGVNSPLHF

j_gene: TRBJ1-1
abundance: once
v_gene: TRBV6-6
d_gene: .
CDR3nt: TGTGCCAGCAGTTCCCCGACAGCCCAGAACACTGAAGCTTTCTTT
CDR3aa: CASSSPTAQNTEAFF

j_gene: TRBJ1-4
abundance: .
v_gene: TRBV5-1
d_gene: .
CDR3nt: TGCGCCAGCAGCACTCCGACAGCGCAAAATGAAAAACTGTTTTTT
CDR3aa: CASSTPTAQNEKLFF

j_gene: TRBJ2-1
abundance: .
v_gene: TRBV7-3
d_gene: TRBD2
CDR3nt: TGTGCCAGCAGCCGGCTAGCGGGGGAGGCTGAGCAGTTCTTC
CDR3aa: CASSRLAGEAEQFF

j_gene: TRBJ1-3
abundance: .
v_gene: TRBV6-2/TRBV6-3
d_gene: .
CDR3nt: TGTGCCAGCAGTTATATGAGTGGAAACACCATATATTTT
CDR3aa: CASSYMSGNTIYF

j_gene: TRBJ1-2
abundance: .
v_gene: TRBV5-6
d_gene: TRBD1
CDR3nt: TGTGCCAGCAGCAGCAGGGGGCGGGTGAGCGATGGCTACACCTTC
CDR3aa: CASSSRGRVSDGYTF

j_gene: TRBJ2-2
abundance: .
v_gene: TRBV5-4
d_gene: TRBD1
CDR3nt: TGTGCCAGCAGCGCCGGGACAGGCAACACCGGGGAGCTGTTTTTT
CDR3aa: CASSAGTGNTGELFF

j_gene: TRBJ1-4
abundance: once
v_gene: TRBV2
d_gene: .
CDR3nt: TGTGCCACTACGTCGGGGGGGGCTGAAAAACTGTTTTTT
CDR3aa: CATTSGGAEKLFF

j_gene: TRBJ2-3
abundance: .
v_gene: TRBV19
d_gene: .
CDR3nt: TGTGCCAGTAGTATCCGACAGCCAGATACGCAGTATTTT
CDR3aa: CASSIRQPDTQYF

j_gene: TRBJ2-7
abundance: .
v_gene: TRBV10-3
d_gene: .
CDR3nt: TGTGCCTCGGGATTTGGCTACGAGCAGTACTTC
CDR3aa: CASGFGYEQYF

j_gene: TRBJ2-1
abundance: .
v_gene: TRBV11-1
d_gene: TRBD2
CDR3nt: TGTGCCAGCAGCTTTAGCGGGGGGGCCGCGACGAATGAGCAGTTCTTC
CDR3aa: CASSFSGGAATNEQFF

j_gene: TRBJ2-7
abundance: .
v_gene: TRBV6-1
d_gene: TRBD1
CDR3nt: TGTGCCAGCAGTGAAGAACAGGGGGCAGTATCCTACGAGCAGTACTTC
CDR3aa: CASSEEQGAVSYEQYF

j_gene: TRBJ1-1
abundance: .
v_gene: TRBV30
d_gene: TRBD1
CDR3nt: TGTGCCTGCCAGGGGGCCCTTATATTGAACACTGAAGCTTTCTTT
CDR3aa: CACQGALILNTEAFF